This T cell receptor beta chain was observed in a study of T cells in Graves' hyperthyroidism and ophthalmopathy. The overall study: Specimen type is peripheral blood, collected at initial diagnosis prior to any treatment.

Using RNA transcripts as the source, TCR beta CDR3 regions were amplified. The HTBI set primed first-round TCR CDR3 RT-PCR. TCRdb fed the multiplex PCR reads into MiXCR, producing one record per CDR3 protein. The data show around 390,000 distinct CDR3 sequences, approximately 14% seen once. Exclusion of a patient resulted from uncontrolled infection, other autoimmune disease, pregnancy or lactation. The CDR3 contains 13 residues. V was trimmed by 3 bases and J by 11 bases, leaving 14 bases between them. Germline loops: CDR1 MDHEN, CDR2 SYDVKM. This clonotype was observed many times. The source is a woman under 40 with Graves' ophthalmopathy. The specimen sequenced was blood. This chain uses TRBV28 with TRBJ1-5, with D possibly TRBD1 on 5 matching bases. The CDR3 DNA is TGTGCCAGCAGTTTCGGGGGGGGGGGGGCCCAGCATTTT. Translated: CASSFGGGGAQHF.